This TCR beta chain was captured in a study of CD8+ T cells in alopecia areata. Study conclusions and caveats: Scalp sequencing captures resident alphabeta T cells of normal skin too.

Pooled cutaneous lymph node cells were sorted using CD4, CD8alpha, NKG2D, NKG2ACE and other markers. This clone was counted only a few times. What it binds is unknown. The germline and genes are mouse ones. The observed sequence ends 4 residues before the CDR3 terminus, with the missing tail filled in from the germline J gene. Per germline, CDR1 NNHDY and CDR2 SYVADS. The CDR3 totals 18 residues. V dropped 0 bases and J dropped 0; count of bases not matched to a gene: 7. As the sequencing template, cDNA was produced by extracting RNA and reverse transcribing it. Only in-frame clones appear in the TCRdb table, and some are missing; sequencing was by immunoSEQ multiplex PCR. Listed for the sample are fewer than 2,000 clones, none seen a single time.

The source of this sequence is a C3H/HeJ mouse with alopecia areata. The strain bears MHC haplotype H2-k. The chain couples TRBV13-3 to TRBJ2-3; 10 bases map to TRBD2. Material: CD8+ T cells sorted from a lymph node. The sequenced CDR3 bases are TGTGCCAGCAGTGATGCATCACTGGGGGGGTCTAGTGCAGAA. Its protein product is CASSDASLGGSSAE. The full-length CDR3 reads as CASSDASLGGSSAETLYF.